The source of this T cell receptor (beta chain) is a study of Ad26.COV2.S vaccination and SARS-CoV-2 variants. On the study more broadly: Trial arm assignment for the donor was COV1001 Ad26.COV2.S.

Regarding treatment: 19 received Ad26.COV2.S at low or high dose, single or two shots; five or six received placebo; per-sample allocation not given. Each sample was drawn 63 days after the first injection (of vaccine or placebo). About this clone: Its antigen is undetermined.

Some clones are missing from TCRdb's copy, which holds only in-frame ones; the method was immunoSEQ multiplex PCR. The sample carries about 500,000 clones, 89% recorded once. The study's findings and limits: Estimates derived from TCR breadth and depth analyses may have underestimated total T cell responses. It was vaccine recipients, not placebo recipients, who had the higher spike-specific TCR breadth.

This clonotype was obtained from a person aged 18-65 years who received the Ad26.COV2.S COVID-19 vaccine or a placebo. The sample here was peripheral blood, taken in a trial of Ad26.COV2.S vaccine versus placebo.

Here the CDR3 reads CASPPGQGEREKLFF. CDR3 bases: TGTGCCAGCCCCCCAGGGCAGGGGGAGCGAGAAAAACTGTTTTTT. This chain joins TRBV7-3 and TRBJ1-4; 7 nucleotides agree with TRBD1. Germline V gene sequence: CDR1 SGHTA, CDR2 FQGTGA. The CDR3 is 15 amino acids. With 8 bases clipped from V and 8 bases from J, the junction kept 14 bases outside the gene matches.